This T cell receptor beta chain was documented in a study of cytomegalovirus exposure and HLA in healthy donors. Across the whole study: In a later analysis, the 130 or so validation repertoires were reported to have used the same platform as the roughly 610 first-cohort repertoires.

V lost 6 bases and J lost 1, with 14 bases in between. This CDR3 region has 15 residues. Germline V gene data show CDR1 as MNHNY and CDR2 as SVGAGI (reference sequence). TCRdb keeps only in-frame clones here, not all; method: immunoSEQ multiplex PCR. The sample shows about 150,000 clones, 80% to 90% of them seen only once. This sequence originates from a man aged 18 to 29 in good health and CMV-seropositive. This chain joins TRBV6-6 and TRBJ2-3; D is uncertain. Sequencing was performed on PBMCs. In DNA form, the CDR3 reads TGTGCCAGCAGCCCCCCTCTTGAGGGCACAGATACGCAGTATTTT. It translates to CASSPPLEGTDTQYF.